This T cell receptor beta chain was sequenced for a study of blood T cell repertoires in COVID-19. Looking at the study overall: The study drew acute and convalescent COVID-19 samples from the United States, Italy and Spain. From T cells, B-cell-depleted T cells, or PBMCs came the material, which was cDNA or gDNA.

Germline CDR1 reads KGHDR; CDR2 reads SFDVKD. V was cut by 9 bases and J by 5 bases, with 13 bases left in between. CDR3 length: 13 residues. Source study methods: Amplification of reference gene primers provided the estimated nucleated cell counts. Clones were read by immunoSEQ multiplex PCR, and TCRdb kept only the in-frame ones, dropping some. That table is the source of V, J and clone size, and D and trimming were worked out from the DNA. The sample carries over 15,000 clones, 90% to 95% recorded once. This clonotype was sampled from a human donor in a cohort sampled during active COVID-19. The chain is built from TRBV24-1 and TRBJ1-5; TRBD1 might be the D (5 bases). Specimen: peripheral blood. The CDR3 sequence: CATGQGTDQPQHF. The CDR3, as DNA: TGTGCCACCGGGCAGGGAACGGATCAGCCCCAGCATTTT.